The 28 T cell receptor beta chains presented below share a single source sample, sequenced in a study of response to subunit inactivated influenza vaccine. TCRdb recomputed calls from the RT-PCR reads with MiXCR, one row per CDR3 protein. The sample yields roughly 700,000 distinct CDR3 sequences, around 13% seen once. The sequencing used PBMCs from blood, collected 14 to 15 days before vaccination. The receptors here all came from a man in his fifties who received an inactivated influenza vaccine.

The V call is TRBV2, the J call TRBJ2-5, with D unresolved. CDR1 and CDR2 from the germline V gene are SNHLY and FYNNEI. V was clipped by 0 bases and J by 0 bases, with 8 bases between them. This CDR3 is 15 amino acids long. In nucleotides, the CDR3 is TGTGCCAGCAGTGAAGCGCAGGAGTACCAAGAGACCCAGTACTTC. It translates to CASSEAQEYQETQYF.

This clonotype was recorded a few times. The gene calls are TRBV7-9 and TRBJ2-1; no firm D call. Germline V gene data show CDR1 as SEHNR and CDR2 as FQNEAQ (reference sequence). The V and J ends lost 4 bases and 1 base respectively, with 14 bases between them. The CDR3 runs 16 residues. The CDR3 bases are TGTGCCAGCAGCTCCGGGCCTTTATCTTCCTACAATGAGCAGTTCTTC. Translation: CASSSGPLSSYNEQFF.

This clonotype was counted only a few times. This chain uses TRBV5-1 with TRBJ2-2; tentative D call: TRBD1 (7 bases). V shed 0 bases and J shed 0 bases, with 30 bases lying between them. The CDR3 totals 23 residues. Germline lookup yields CDR1 SGHRS and CDR2 YFSETQ. CDR3 nucleotide sequence: TGCGCCAGCAGCTTGGCCGGGGGCACGGTCCGACAGGGCCTAAAATCGAACACCGGGGAGCTGTTTTTT. Amino acid sequence: CASSLAGGTVRQGLKSNTGELFF.

V is TRBV7-9 and J is TRBJ1-3, with D perhaps matching TRBD1 (5 bases). Germline V lookup: CDR1 SEHNR, CDR2 FQNEAQ (reference sequence). Trimming removed 0 bases from V and 2 bases from J, with 14 bases in between. This CDR3 comprises 17 residues. The CDR3 region has the DNA TGTGCCAGCAGCTTAGCCGCCGGGACCCGGGCTGGAAACACCATATATTTT. Translating it yields CASSLAAGTRAGNTIYF.

This clonotype has only a few counts. The chain couples TRBV4-1 to TRBJ2-5; 8 bases match TRBD2. Germline CDR1 reads MGHRA; CDR2 reads YSYEKL. J was trimmed by 0 bases and V by 2 bases; bases with no gene match: 5. The CDR3 length is 16 residues. The CDR3 DNA reads as TGCGCCAGCAGCCAATGGGGTAGCGGGAACCAAGAGACCCAGTACTTC. It specifies CASSQWGSGNQETQYF.

This clonotype was counted many times. This chain links TRBV12-3 or TRBV12-4 with TRBJ2-1, with unresolved D. The V end was cut by 1 base, the J end by 2 bases, with 9 bases between. The CDR3 contains 15 residues. The CDR3 bases are TGTGCCAGCAGTTTAGACGGGTTCACCTACAATGAGCAGTTCTTC. Translation: CASSLDGFTYNEQFF.

This clonotype showed up many times. V and J are TRBV5-1 and TRBJ2-2, with 9 bases lining up with TRBD2. Germline trimming cut 0 bases from V and 5 bases from J; bases unmatched to any gene: 14. This CDR3 is built from 19 residues. From germline, CDR1 is SGHRS and CDR2 YFSETQ. The CDR3 nucleotides read TGCGCCAGCAGCTTGGGACGTTTGCGGCGGGGGGGCCGAACCGGGGAGCTGTTTTTT. It translates to CASSLGRLRRGGRTGELFF.

This chain uses TRBV6-1 with TRBJ2-7; 9 nucleotides match TRBD2. The V gene's germline CDR1 is MNHNS and CDR2 SASEGT. The CDR3 contains 15 residues. V dropped 6 bases and J dropped 6; count of bases not matched to a gene: 12. CDR3: CASSLTPSGIREQYF. The CDR3 region has the DNA TGTGCCAGCAGCCTCACGCCTAGCGGGATCCGCGAGCAGTACTTC.

This chain joins TRBV12-3 or TRBV12-4 and TRBJ2-1; D perhaps matches TRBD1 (5 bases). CDR3 length equals 14 residues. Trimming pared 1 base from V and 2 bases from J, leaving 6 bases between. CDR3 nucleotide sequence: TGTGCCAGCAGTTTAGGCAGGGCCTACAATGAGCAGTTCTTC. This translates into CASSLGRAYNEQFF.

V is TRBV27 and J is TRBJ2-7; TRBD1 matches 9 bases. The CDR3 covers 17 residues. V gave up 6 bases and J gave up 0 bases; unmatched junction bases: 12. Germline lookup yields CDR1 MNHEY and CDR2 SMNVEV (reference sequence). The CDR3 DNA reads TGTGCCAGCAGGAAAATGGCCGGGACAGGGAGCTCCTACGAGCAGTACTTC. This encodes CASRKMAGTGSSYEQYF.

The chain employs TRBV6-2 or TRBV6-3 and TRBJ1-2; D unresolved. The CDR3 sequence is 13 residues long. The V gene's germline CDR1 is MNHEY and CDR2 SVGEGT. The V end lost 7 bases, the J end lost 4 bases, and 13 bases lay between the germline ends. The CDR3 coding sequence is TGTGCCAGCACCCCGGACGGAACCTATGGCTACACCTTC. Translated: CASTPDGTYGYTF.

The chain links TRBV9 to TRBJ2-1, with D possibly being TRBD2 (6 bases). Germline assignment: CDR1 SGDLS and CDR2 YYNGEE. The CDR3 extends over 15 amino acids. V lost 0 bases to trimming and J lost 5 bases, with 12 bases between them. As DNA, the CDR3 is TGTGCCAGCAGCGTAGGGCCTAGCGTGGACAATGAGCAGTTCTTC. Protein sequence: CASSVGPSVDNEQFF.

This rearrangement joins TRBV20-1 to TRBJ2-1; a weak D match, TRBD2 (6 bases). Deletions cut 5 bases from V and 2 bases from J, with 13 bases between. Germline V gene lookup returns CDR1 DFQATT and CDR2 SNEGSKA (reference sequence). The CDR3 contains 14 residues. The CDR3 DNA reads TGCAGTGCTGGCGGGGCTTGGACCTACAATGAGCAGTTCTTC. It encodes CSAGGAWTYNEQFF.

This rearrangement joins TRBV4-2 to TRBJ2-2; 11 bases line up with TRBD2. Germline trimming cut 0 bases from V and 16 bases from J; bases unmatched to any gene: 7. CDR1 LGHNA and CDR2 YNFKEQ come from the germline V gene. CDR3 length: 14 amino acids. The CDR3 region has the DNA TGTGCCAGCAGCCAAGATACTAGCGGGGGCGAGGCGTTTTTT. It translates to CASSQDTSGGEAFF.

The CDR3 loop reads CATKNLAGGNEQFF. As DNA, the CDR3 is TGTGCCACCAAAAATTTAGCGGGAGGGAATGAGCAGTTCTTC. The chain couples TRBV10-3 to TRBJ2-1; 11 positions agree with TRBD2. The CDR3 sequence is 14 residues long. Germline assignment: CDR1 ENHRY and CDR2 SYGVKD. The V gene end was trimmed by 10 bases and the J gene end by 7 bases; junction bases not matched to a gene: 9.

This clonotype was counted only a few times. The chain joins TRBV7-2 to TRBJ1-1; TRBD1 aligns across 10 bases. The ends lost 5 bases at V and 10 bases at J; junction bases unmatched: 19. CDR1 and CDR2 (germline): SGHTA, FQGNSA. The CDR3 length is 17 residues. The CDR3 DNA is TGTGCCAGCAGCCTAAAGCCGAAGACAGGGGGCATCTTTGGAGCTTTCTTT. Protein: CASSLKPKTGGIFGAFF.

The V call is TRBV7-2, the J call TRBJ2-7, with TRBD2 matching over 12 bases. After removal of 5 bases from V and 3 bases from J, the junction contained 5 bases not matched to a gene. The CDR3 totals 15 residues. CDR1 SGHTA and CDR2 FQGNSA come from the germline V gene. In nucleotides, the CDR3 is TGTGCCAGCAGCCCCGGACTAGCGGGACGCTACGAGCAGTACTTC. Translated, it gives CASSPGLAGRYEQYF. Drawing the rest from reference TRBV7-2 and TRBJ2-7, the complete variable domain is GAGVSQSPSNKVTEKGKDVELRCDPISGHTALYWYRQSLGQGLEFLIYFQGNSAPDKSGLPSDRFSAERTGGSVSTLTIQRTQQEDSAVYLCASSPGLAGRYEQYFGPGTRLTVT.

This chain links TRBV5-5 with TRBJ2-7; D remains unclear. The CDR3 covers 13 residues. Between the trimmed V and J ends, which lost 2 bases and 7 bases, there was a span of 13 bases. Germline-derived CDR1 and CDR2 are SGHKS and YYEKEE (reference sequence). The CDR3 sequence: CASSFSTTPEQYF. The CDR3 DNA reads TGTGCCAGCAGCTTTTCAACGACCCCGGAGCAGTACTTC. Supplemented by reference TRBV5-5 and TRBJ2-7, the full variable domain reads DAGVTQSPTHLIKTRGQQVTLRCSPISGHKSVSWYQQVLGQGPQFIFQYYEKEERGRGNFPDRFSARQFPNYSSELNVNALLLGDSALYLCASSFSTTPEQYFGPGTRLTVT.

The chain carries TRBV7-3 and TRBJ2-1, with D unclear. Looked up from germline, CDR1 is SGHTA and CDR2 is FQGTGA. The CDR3 contains 15 residues. V was trimmed by 2 bases and J by 1 base, leaving 9 bases between them. The CDR3 is CASSLSLGSYNEQFF. As DNA, the CDR3 is TGTGCCAGCAGCTTATCGCTAGGTTCCTACAATGAGCAGTTCTTC.

A few counts support this clonotype. This sequence joins TRBV2 and TRBJ2-1, with D tentatively TRBD1 (6 bases). Trimming cost V 5 bases and J 0 bases, with 20 bases left between them. CDR1 and CDR2 (germline): SNHLY, FYNNEI. The CDR3 consists of 18 residues. CDR3 amino acids: CASSPQTGLSGSYNEQFF. The CDR3 nucleotides are TGTGCCAGCAGTCCCCAGACAGGCTTAAGCGGCTCCTACAATGAGCAGTTCTTC.

This chain uses TRBV20-1 with TRBJ2-2, with D perhaps being TRBD1 or TRBD2 (5 bases each). The CDR3 is made up of 15 amino acids. CDR1 and CDR2 from the germline V gene are DFQATT and SNEGSKA (reference sequence). The V and J ends lost 0 bases and 4 bases respectively, with 12 bases between them. The CDR3 region is CSARESRAGTGELFF. The DNA of the CDR3 is TGCAGTGCTAGAGAATCCAGGGCGGGCACCGGGGAGCTGTTTTTT.

This clonotype showed up just a few times. DNA for the CDR3: TGTGCCATCAGTGAGGGCAGTACCTCCTACAATGAGCAGTTCTTC. This codes for CAISEGSTSYNEQFF. The V gene is TRBV10-3, the J gene TRBJ2-1; D unclear. The length of the CDR3 is 15 residues. Deletions cut 2 bases from V and 0 bases from J, with 8 bases between. The germline CDR1 and CDR2 sequences are ENHRY and SYGVKD.

This clonotype was detected many times. The rearrangement uses TRBV3-1 and TRBJ2-1, with D tentatively TRBD1 (5 bases). The CDR3 loop spans 13 amino acids. The germline V gene has CDR1 LGHDT and CDR2 YNNKEL (reference sequence). Trimming shortened V by 10 bases and J by 8 bases, and 18 bases separated the two germline ends. CDR3 nucleotides: TGTGCCACGAGGCAGGGATATGGTGATGAGCAGTTCTTC. Translating it yields CATRQGYGDEQFF.

This clonotype was counted only a few times. The gene calls are TRBV6-2 or TRBV6-3 and TRBJ1-2; D is ambiguous. The V gene lost 4 bases and the J gene lost 3 bases, with 6 bases spanning the gap. Germline V lookup: CDR1 MNHEY, CDR2 SVGEGT. The CDR3 spans 12 residues. CDR3 DNA: TGTGCCAGCAGTTGGACTGACTATGGCTACACCTTC. Its translation is CASSWTDYGYTF.

The chain recombines TRBV7-2 with TRBJ2-3; the D is unclear. The CDR3 contains 12 residues. Germline V gene lookup returns CDR1 SGHTA and CDR2 FQGNSA. The V end lost 2 bases, the J end lost 6 bases, and 6 bases lay between the germline ends. The DNA of the CDR3 is TGTGCCAGCAGCTTATTATGGGATACGCAGTATTTT. This sequence encodes CASSLLWDTQYF.

The chain carries TRBV5-5 and TRBJ2-2; no definite D call. The length of the CDR3 is 16 residues. Germline CDR1 is SGHKS and CDR2 is YYEKEE (reference sequence). V lost 0 bases and J 6 bases, leaving 15 bases between the germline ends. CDR3 sequence reads: CASSLVSIGISGELFF. In DNA, the CDR3 is TGTGCCAGCAGCTTGGTGTCCATAGGGATTTCCGGGGAGCTGTTTTTT.

The chain uses TRBV6-4 and TRBJ1-1; the D is unclear. This CDR3 spans 13 amino acids. V gave up 9 bases and J gave up 0 bases, with 11 bases separating them. CDR1 and CDR2 (germline): MRHNA, SNTAGT. CDR3 sequence: CASGLTMNTEAFF. The CDR3 DNA reads TGTGCCAGTGGACTAACTATGAACACTGAAGCTTTCTTT.

The rearrangement links TRBV15 to TRBJ1-6, with 7 bases that match TRBD1. V lost 2 bases and J lost 9; bases outside the gene matches: 13. The CDR3 covers 17 residues. Germline V gives CDR1 LNHNV, CDR2 YYDKDF (reference sequence). The CDR3 reads CATSRSRTGPKGSPLHF. The CDR3 DNA reads TGTGCCACCAGCAGATCGAGGACAGGCCCGAAGGGTTCACCCCTCCACTTT.